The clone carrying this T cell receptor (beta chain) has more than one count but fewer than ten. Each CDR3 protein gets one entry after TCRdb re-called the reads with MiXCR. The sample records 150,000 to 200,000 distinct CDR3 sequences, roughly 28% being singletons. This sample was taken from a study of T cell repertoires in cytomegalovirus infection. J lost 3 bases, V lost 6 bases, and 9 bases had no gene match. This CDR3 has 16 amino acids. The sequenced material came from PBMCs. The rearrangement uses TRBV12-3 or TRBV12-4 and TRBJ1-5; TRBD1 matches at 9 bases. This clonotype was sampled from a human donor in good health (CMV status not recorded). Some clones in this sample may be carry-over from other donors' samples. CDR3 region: CASSQRTGALNQPQHF. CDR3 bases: TGTGCCAGCAGCCAAAGGACAGGGGCCCTCAATCAGCCCCAGCATTTT.